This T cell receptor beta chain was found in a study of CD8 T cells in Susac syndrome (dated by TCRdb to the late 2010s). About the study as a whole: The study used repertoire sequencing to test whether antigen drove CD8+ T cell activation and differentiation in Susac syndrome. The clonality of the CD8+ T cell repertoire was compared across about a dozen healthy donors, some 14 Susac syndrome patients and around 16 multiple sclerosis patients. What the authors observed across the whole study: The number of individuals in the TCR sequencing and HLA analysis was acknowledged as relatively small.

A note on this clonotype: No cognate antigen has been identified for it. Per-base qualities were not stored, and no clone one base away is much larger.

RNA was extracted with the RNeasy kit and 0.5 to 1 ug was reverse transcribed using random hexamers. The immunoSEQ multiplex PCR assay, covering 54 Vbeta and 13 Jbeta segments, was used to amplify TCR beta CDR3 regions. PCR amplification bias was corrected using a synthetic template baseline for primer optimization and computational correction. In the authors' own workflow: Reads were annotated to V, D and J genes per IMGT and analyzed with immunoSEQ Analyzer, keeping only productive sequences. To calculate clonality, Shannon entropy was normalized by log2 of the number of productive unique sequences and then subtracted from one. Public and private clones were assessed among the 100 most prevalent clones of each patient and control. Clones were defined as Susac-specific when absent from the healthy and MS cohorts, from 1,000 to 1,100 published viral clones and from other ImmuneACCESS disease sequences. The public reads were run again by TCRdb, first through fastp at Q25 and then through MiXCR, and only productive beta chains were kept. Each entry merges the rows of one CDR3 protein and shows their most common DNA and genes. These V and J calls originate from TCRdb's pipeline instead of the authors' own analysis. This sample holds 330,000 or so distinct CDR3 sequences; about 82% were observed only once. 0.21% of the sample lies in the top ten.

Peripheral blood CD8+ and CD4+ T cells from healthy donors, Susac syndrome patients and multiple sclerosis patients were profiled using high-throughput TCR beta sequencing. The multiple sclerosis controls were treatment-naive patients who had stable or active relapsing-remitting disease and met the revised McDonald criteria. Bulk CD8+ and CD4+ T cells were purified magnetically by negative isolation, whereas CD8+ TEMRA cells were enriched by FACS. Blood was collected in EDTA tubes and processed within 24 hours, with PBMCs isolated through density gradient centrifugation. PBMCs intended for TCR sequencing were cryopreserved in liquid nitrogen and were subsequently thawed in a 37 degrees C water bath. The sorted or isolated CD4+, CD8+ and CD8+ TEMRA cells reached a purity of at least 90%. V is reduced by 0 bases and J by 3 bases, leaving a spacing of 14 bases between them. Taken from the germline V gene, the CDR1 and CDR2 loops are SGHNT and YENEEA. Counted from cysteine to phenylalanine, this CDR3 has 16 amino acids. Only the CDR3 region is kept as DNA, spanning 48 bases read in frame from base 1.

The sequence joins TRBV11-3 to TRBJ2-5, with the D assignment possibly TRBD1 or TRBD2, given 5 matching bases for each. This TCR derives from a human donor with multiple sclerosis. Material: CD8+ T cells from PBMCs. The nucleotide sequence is TGTGCCAGCAGCTTAGATTCGGCAGTGGGGGAAGAGACCCAGTACTTC. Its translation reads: CASSLDSAVGEETQYF. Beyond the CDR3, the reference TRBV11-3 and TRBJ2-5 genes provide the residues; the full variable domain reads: EAGVVQSPRYKIIEKKQPVAFWCNPISGHNTLYWYLQNLGQGPELLIRYENEEAVDDSQLPKDRFSAERLKGVDSTLKIQPAELGDSAVYLCASSLDSAVGEETQYFGPGTRLLVL.